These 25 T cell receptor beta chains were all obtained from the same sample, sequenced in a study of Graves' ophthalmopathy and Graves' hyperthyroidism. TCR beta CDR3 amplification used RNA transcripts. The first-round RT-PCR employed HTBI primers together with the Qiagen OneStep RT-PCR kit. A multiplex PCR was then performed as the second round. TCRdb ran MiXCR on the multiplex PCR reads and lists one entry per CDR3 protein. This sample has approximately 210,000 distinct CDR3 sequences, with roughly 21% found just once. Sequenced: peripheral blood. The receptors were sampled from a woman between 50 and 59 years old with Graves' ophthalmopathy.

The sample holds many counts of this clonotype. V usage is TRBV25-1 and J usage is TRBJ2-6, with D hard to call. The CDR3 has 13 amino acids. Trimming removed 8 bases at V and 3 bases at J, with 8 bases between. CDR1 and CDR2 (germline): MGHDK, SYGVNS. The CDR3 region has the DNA TGTGCCAGCCGCCCGGGTGGGGCCAACGTCCTGACTTTC. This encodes CASRPGGANVLTF.

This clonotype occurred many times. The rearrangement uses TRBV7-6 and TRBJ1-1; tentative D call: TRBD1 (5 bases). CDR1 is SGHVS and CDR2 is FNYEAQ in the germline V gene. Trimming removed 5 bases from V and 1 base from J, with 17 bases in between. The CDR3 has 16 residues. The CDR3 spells CASSDRDGKGNTEAFF. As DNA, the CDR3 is TGTGCCAGCAGCGACCGGGACGGAAAGGGGAACACTGAAGCTTTCTTT.

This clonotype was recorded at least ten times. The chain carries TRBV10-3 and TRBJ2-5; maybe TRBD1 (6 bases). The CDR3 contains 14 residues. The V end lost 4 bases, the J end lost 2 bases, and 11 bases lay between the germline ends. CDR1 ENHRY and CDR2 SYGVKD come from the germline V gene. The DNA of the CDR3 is TGTGCCATCAGTGGAGACACAGGGCAAGAGACCCAGTACTTC. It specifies CAISGDTGQETQYF.

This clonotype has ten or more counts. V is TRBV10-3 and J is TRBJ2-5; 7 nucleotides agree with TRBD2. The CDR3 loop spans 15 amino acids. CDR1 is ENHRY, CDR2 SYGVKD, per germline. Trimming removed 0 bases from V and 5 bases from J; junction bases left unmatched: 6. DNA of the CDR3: TGTGCCATCAGTGAGTCCATGGCGGGAGAGGAGACCCAGTACTTC. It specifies CAISESMAGEETQYF.

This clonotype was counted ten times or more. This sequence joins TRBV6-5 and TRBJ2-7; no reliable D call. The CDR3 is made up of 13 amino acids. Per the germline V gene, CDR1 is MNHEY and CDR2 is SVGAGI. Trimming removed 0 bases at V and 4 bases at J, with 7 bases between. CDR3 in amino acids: CASSYSENYEQYF. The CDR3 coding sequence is TGTGCCAGCAGTTACTCGGAAAATTACGAGCAGTACTTC.

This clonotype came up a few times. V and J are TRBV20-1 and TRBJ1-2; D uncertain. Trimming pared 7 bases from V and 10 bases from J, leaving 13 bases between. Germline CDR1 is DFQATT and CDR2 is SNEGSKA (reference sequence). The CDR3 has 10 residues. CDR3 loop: CSGVDVDYTF. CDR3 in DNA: TGCAGTGGGGTGGACGTTGACTACACCTTC.

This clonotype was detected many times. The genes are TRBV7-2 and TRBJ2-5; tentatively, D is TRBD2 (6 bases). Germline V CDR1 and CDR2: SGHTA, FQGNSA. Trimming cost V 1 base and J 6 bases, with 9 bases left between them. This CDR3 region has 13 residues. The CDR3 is CASSLGLAKTQYF. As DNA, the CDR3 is TGTGCCAGCAGCTTAGGGCTAGCGAAGACCCAGTACTTC.

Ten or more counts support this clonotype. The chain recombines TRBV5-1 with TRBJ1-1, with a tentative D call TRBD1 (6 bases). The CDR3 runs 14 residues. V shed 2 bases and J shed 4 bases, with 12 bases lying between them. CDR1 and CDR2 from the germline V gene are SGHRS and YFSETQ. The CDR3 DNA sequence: TGCGCCAGCAGCTTCGGGGGGCTTGGCACTGAAGCTTTCTTT. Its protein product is CASSFGGLGTEAFF.

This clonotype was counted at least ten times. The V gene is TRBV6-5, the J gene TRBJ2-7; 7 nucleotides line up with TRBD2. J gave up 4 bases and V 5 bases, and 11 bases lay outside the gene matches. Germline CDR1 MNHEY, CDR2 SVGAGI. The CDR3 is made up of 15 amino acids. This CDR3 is CASSTTLGGTYEQYF. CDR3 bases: TGTGCCAGCAGTACTACTCTGGGGGGGACGTACGAGCAGTACTTC.

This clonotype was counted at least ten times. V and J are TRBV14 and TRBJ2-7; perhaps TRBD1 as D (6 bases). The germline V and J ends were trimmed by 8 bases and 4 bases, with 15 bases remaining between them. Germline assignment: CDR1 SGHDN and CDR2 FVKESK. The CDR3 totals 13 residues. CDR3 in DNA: TGTGCCAGCGCGGAATTAGGGGGATACGAGCAGTACTTC. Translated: CASAELGGYEQYF.

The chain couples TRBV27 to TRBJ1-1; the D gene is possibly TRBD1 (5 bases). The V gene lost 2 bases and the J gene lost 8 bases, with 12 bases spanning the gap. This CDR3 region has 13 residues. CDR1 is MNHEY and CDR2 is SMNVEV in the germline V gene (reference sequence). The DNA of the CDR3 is TGTGCCAGCAGTTTAGCAGGGCCCTCAGAAGCTTTCTTT. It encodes CASSLAGPSEAFF.

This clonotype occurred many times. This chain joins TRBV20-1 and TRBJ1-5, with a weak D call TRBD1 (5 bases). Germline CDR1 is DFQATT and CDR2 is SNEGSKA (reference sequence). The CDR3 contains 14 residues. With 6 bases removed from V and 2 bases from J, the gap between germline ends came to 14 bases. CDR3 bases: TGCAGTGCCCAAGCGGGGGGGGGCAATCAGCCCCAGCATTTT. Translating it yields CSAQAGGGNQPQHF.

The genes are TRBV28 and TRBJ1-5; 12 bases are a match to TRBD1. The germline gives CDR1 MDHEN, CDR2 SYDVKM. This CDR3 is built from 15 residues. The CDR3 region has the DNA TGTGTCAGTGCGCAGGGACAGGGGGCCCTAGGGCCCCAGCATTTT. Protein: CVSAQGQGALGPQHF.

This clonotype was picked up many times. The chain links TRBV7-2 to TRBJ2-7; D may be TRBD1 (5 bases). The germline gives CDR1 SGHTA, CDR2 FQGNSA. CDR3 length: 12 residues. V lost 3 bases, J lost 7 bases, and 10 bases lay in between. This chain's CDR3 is CASSFGAREQYF. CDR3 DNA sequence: TGTGCCAGCAGCTTTGGGGCCCGGGAGCAGTACTTC.

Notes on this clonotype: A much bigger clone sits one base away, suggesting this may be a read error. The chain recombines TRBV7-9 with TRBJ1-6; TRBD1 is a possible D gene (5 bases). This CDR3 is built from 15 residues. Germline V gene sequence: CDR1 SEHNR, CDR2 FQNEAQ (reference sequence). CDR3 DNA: TGTGCCAGCAGCGTAGTCGGTAGGGGTAATTCATCCCTCCACTTT. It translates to CASSVVGRGNSSLHF. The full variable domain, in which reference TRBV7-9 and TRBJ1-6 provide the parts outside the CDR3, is DTGVSQNPRHKITKRGQNVTFRCDPISEHNRLYWYRQTLGQGPEFLTYFQNEAQLEKSRLLSDRFSAERPKGSFSTLEIQRTEQGDSAMYLCASSVVGRGNSSLHFGNGTRLTVT.

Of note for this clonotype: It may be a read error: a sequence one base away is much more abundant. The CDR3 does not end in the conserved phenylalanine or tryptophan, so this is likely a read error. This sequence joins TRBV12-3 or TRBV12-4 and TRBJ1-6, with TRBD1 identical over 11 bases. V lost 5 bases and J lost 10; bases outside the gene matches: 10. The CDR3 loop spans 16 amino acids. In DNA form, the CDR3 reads TGTGCCAGCAGTCCAGGACAGGGGGCCGGGAGATCACCCCTCCACCTT. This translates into CASSPGQGAGRSPLHL.

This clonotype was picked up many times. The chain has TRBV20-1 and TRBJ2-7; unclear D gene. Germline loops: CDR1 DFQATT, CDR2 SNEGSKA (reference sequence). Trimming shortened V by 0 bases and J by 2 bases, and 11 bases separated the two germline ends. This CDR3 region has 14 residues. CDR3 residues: CSARDRQNPYEQYF. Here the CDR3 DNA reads TGCAGTGCTAGAGACCGACAAAACCCCTACGAGCAGTACTTC.

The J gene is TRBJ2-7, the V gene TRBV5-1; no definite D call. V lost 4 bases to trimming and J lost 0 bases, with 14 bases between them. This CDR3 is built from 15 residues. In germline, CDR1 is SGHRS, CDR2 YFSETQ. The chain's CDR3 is CASSEDPLLSYEQYF. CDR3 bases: TGCGCCAGCAGCGAGGATCCCCTCCTCTCCTACGAGCAGTACTTC.

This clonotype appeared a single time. CDR3 sequence: CATRETGWAGELFF. The DNA of the CDR3 is TGTGCCACCAGGGAGACAGGGTGGGCCGGGGAGCTGTTTTTT. The chain is built from TRBV24-1 and TRBJ2-2, with 7 bases aligning to TRBD1. The CDR3 has 14 amino acids. The J segment lost 6 bases and the V segment lost 7 bases, leaving 7 bases of the junction unmatched. Germline lookup yields CDR1 KGHDR and CDR2 SFDVKD.

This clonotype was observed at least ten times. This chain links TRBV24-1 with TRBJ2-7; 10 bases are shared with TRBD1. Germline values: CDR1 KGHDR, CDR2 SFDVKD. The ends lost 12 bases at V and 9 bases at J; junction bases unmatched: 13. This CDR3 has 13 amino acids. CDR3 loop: CASKDRGGVRQYF. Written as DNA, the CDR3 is TGTGCCTCAAAGGACAGGGGGGGAGTACGGCAGTACTTC.

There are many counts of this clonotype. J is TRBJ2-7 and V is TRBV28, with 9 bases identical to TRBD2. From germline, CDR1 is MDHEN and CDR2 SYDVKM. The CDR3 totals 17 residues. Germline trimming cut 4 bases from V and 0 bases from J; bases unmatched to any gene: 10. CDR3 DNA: TGTGCCAGCAGTTCGAGATTAGCGGGGGTTAGCTCCTACGAGCAGTACTTC. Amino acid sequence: CASSSRLAGVSSYEQYF.

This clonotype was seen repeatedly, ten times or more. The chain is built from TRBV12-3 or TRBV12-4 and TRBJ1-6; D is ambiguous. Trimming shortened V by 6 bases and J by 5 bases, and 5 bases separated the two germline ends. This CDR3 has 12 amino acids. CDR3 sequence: CASRLHNSPLHF. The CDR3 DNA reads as TGTGCCAGCAGACTACATAATTCACCCCTCCACTTT.

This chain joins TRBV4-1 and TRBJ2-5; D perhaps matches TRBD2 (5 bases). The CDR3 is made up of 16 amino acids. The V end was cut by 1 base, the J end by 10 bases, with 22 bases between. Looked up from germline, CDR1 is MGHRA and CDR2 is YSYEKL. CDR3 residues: CASSQVSSGFAGNQYF. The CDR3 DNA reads TGCGCCAGCAGCCAAGTTTCGAGTGGCTTCGCGGGTAACCAGTACTTC.

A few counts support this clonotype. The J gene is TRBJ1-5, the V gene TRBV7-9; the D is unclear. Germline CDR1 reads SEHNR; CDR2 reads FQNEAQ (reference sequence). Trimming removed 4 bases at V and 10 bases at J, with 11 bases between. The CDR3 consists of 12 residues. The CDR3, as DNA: TGTGCCAGCAGCTCCGAATGGGATCCCCAGCATTTT. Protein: CASSSEWDPQHF.

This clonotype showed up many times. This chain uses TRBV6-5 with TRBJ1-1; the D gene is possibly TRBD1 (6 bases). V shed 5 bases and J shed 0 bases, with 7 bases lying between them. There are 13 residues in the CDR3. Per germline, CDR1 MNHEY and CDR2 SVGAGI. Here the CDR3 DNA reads TGTGCCAGCAGTACAGGGTTGAACACTGAAGCTTTCTTT. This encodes CASSTGLNTEAFF.